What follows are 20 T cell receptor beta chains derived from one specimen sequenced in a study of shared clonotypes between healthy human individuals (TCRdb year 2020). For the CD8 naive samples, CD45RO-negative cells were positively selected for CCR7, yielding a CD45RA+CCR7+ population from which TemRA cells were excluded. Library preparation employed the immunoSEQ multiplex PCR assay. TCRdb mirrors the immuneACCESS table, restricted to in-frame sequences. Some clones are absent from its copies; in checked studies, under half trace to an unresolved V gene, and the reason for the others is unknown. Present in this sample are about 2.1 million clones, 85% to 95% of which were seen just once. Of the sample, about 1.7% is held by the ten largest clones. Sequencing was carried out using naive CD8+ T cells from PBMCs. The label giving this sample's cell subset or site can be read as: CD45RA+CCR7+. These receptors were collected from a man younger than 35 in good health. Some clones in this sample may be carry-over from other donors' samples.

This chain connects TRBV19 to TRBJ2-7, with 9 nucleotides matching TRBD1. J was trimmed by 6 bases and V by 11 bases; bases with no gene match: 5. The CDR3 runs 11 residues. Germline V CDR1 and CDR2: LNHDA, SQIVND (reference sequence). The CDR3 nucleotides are TGTGCCGTCACAGGGGGCGGCGAGCAGTACTTC. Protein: CAVTGGGEQYF.

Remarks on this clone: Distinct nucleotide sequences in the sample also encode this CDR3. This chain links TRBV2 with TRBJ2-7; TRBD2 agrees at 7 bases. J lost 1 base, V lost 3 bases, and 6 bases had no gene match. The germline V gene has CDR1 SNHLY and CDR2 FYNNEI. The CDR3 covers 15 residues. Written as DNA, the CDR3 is TGTGCCAGCAGTGAGTTGGGGGAGGGGTCCTACGAGCAGTACTTC. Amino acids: CASSELGEGSYEQYF.

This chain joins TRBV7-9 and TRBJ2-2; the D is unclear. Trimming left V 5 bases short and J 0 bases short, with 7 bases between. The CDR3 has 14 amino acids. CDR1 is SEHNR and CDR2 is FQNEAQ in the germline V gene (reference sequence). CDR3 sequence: CASSLRTNTGELFF. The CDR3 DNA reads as TGTGCCAGCAGCCTCCGGACGAACACCGGGGAGCTGTTTTTT.

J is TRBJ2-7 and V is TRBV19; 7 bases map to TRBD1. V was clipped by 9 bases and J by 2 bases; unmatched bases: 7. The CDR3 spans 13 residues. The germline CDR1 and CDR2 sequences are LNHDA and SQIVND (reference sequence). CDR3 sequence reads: CASDAGTAYEQYF. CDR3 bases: TGTGCCAGCGATGCCGGGACAGCCTACGAGCAGTACTTC.

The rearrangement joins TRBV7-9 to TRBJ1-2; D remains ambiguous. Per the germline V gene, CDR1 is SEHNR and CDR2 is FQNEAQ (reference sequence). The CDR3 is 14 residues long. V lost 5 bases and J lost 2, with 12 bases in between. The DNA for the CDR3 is TGTGCCAGCAGCCCCCGAGGCGGGAACTATGGCTACACCTTC. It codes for CASSPRGGNYGYTF.

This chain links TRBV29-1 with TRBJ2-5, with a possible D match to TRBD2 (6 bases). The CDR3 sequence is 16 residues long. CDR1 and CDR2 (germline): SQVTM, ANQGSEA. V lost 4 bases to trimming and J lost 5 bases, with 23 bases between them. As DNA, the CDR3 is TGCAGCGTTGGAACTGGCGGGATGATTCTCGGGGAGACCCAGTACTTC. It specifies CSVGTGGMILGETQYF.

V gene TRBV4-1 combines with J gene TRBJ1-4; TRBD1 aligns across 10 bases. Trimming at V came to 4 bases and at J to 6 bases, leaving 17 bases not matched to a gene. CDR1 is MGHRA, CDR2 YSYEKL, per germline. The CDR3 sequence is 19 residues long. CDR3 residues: CASSLLPGQGIREDEKLFF. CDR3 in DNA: TGCGCCAGCAGCCTCCTACCGGGACAGGGGATTCGAGAAGATGAAAAACTGTTTTTT.

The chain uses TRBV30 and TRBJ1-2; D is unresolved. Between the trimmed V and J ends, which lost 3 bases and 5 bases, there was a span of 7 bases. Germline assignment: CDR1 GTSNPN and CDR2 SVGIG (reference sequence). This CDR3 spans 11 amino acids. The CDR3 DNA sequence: TGTGCCTGGAGCCCCAAGTATGGCTACACCTTC. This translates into CAWSPKYGYTF.

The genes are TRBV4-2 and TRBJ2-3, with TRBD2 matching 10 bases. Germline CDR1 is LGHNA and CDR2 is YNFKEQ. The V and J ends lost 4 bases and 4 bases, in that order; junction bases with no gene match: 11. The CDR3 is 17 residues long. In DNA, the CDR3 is TGTGCCAGCAGCCTTCTCAGCGGGAGGGCCGGGGCAGATACGCAGTATTTT. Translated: CASSLLSGRAGADTQYF.

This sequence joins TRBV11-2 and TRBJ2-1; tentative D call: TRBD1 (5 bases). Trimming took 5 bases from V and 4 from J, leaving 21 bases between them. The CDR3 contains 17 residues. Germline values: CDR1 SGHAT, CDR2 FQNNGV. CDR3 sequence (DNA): TGTGCCAGCAGCGTCAGCCCTCCAGGGTCCTGGTACAATGAGCAGTTCTTC. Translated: CASSVSPPGSWYNEQFF.

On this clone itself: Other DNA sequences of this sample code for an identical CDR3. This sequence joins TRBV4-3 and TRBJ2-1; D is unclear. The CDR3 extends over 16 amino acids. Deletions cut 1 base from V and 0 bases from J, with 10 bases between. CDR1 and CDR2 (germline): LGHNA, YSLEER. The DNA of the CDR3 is TGCGCCAGCAGCCAAGGGACGGCAAGCTCCTACAATGAGCAGTTCTTC. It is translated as CASSQGTASSYNEQFF.

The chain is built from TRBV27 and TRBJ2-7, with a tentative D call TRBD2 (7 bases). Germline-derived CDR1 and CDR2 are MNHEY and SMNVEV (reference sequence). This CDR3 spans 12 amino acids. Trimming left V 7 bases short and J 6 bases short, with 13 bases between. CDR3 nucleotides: TGTGCCAGCAAAGGGGGGGGGATCGAGCAGTACTTC. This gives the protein CASKGGGIEQYF.

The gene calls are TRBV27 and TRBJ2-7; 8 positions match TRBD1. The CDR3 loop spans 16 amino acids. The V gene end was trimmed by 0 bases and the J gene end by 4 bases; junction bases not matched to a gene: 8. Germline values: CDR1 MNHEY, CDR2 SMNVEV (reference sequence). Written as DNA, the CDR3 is TGTGCCAGCAGTTTATCGAGCGGCAGGGGGCAGTACGAGCAGTACTTC. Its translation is CASSLSSGRGQYEQYF.

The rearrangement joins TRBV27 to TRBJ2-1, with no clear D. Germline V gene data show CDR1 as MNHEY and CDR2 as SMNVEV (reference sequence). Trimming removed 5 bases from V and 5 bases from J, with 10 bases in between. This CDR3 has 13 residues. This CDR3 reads CASSHLEDNEQFF. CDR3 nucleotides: TGTGCCAGCAGTCACCTAGAAGACAATGAGCAGTTCTTC.

Here the CDR3 reads CASSQVWRGTDTQYF. The DNA for the CDR3 is TGCGCCAGCAGCCAAGTTTGGCGGGGCACAGATACGCAGTATTTT. The gene calls are TRBV4-1 and TRBJ2-3, with TRBD2 as a possible D gene (5 bases). Germline assignment: CDR1 MGHRA and CDR2 YSYEKL. The CDR3 consists of 15 residues. V lost 1 base and J 1 base, leaving 9 bases between the germline ends.

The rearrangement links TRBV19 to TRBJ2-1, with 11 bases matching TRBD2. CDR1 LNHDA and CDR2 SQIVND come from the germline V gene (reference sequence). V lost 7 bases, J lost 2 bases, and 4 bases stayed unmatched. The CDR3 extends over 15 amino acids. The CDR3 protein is CASTSGLAAYNEQFF. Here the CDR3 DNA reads TGTGCCAGTACCTCGGGACTAGCGGCCTACAATGAGCAGTTCTTC.

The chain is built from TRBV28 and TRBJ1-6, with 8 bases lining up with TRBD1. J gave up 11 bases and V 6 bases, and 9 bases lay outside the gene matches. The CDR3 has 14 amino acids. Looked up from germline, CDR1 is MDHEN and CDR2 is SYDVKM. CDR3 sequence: CASRPTGQGAPLHF. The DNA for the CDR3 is TGTGCCAGCAGACCGACCGGACAGGGTGCACCCCTCCACTTT.

CDR3 sequence (DNA): TGCGCCAGCAGCCCACCCCAGGTTGGAAGCAGGAGTACATCCTTTGAAGCTTTCTTT. Amino acids: CASSPPQVGSRSTSFEAFF. The V gene is TRBV5-1, the J gene TRBJ1-1; D remains ambiguous. Trimming pared 4 bases from V and 7 bases from J, leaving 32 bases between. The germline V gene encodes CDR1 SGHRS and CDR2 YFSETQ. The CDR3 runs 19 residues.

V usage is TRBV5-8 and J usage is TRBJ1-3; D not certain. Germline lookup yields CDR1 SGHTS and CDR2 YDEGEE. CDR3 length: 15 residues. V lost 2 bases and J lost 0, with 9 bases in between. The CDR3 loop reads CASSFRRSSGNTIYF. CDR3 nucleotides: TGTGCCAGCAGCTTTCGACGTAGCTCTGGAAACACCATATATTTT.

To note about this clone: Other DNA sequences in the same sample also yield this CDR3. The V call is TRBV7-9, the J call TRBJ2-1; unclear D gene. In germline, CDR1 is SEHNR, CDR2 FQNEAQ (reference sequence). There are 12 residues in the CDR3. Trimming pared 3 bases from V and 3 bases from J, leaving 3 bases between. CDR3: CASSFDYNEQFF. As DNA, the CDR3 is TGTGCCAGCAGCTTTGACTACAATGAGCAGTTCTTC. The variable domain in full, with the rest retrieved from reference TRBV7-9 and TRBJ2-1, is DTGVSQNPRHKITKRGQNVTFRCDPISEHNRLYWYRQTLGQGPEFLTYFQNEAQLEKSRLLSDRFSAERPKGSFSTLEIQRTEQGDSAMYLCASSFDYNEQFFGPGTRLTVL.